The clone carrying this T cell receptor beta chain has a count of ten or more. The sample comes from a study of Graves' ophthalmopathy and Graves' hyperthyroidism. Amplification of the TCR beta CDR3 regions used RNA transcripts (as template). HTBI primers primed a first-round RT-PCR, and a second-round multiplex PCR followed. TCRdb reanalysed the multiplex PCR reads using MiXCR and keeps one entry per CDR3 protein. The data contain 560,000 or so distinct CDR3 sequences, under 40% of them seen just once; the ten biggest clones take up 3.5% to 4.5%. V dropped 4 bases and J dropped 2; count of bases not matched to a gene: 4. The CDR3 sequence is 13 residues long. Germline loops: CDR1 SQVTM, CDR2 ANQGSEA.

Sequenced material: peripheral blood or thyroid tissue (not recorded which). This sequence was found in an adult man with Graves' hyperthyroidism. The J gene is TRBJ2-7, the V gene TRBV29-1; 8 positions agree with TRBD2. CDR3 amino acids: CSVVSGGAYEQYF. In nucleotides, the CDR3 is TGCAGCGTTGTATCCGGGGGGGCCTACGAGCAGTACTTC.